This entry features one T cell receptor (beta chain) sequence. No antigen is known for it. The sample holds no much larger clone one base away, and base qualities are not on file. This sample is part of a study of CD8 T cells in ankylosing spondylitis (dated by TCRdb to the late 2010s). With respect to the entire study: To find TCR variants linked to disease, the study profiled T cell receptor beta repertoires in ankylosing spondylitis patients and healthy donors. In total, the full study cohort was made up of 85 to 140 healthy donors and 20 to 25 ankylosing spondylitis patients. Peripheral blood was sampled, and synovial fluid was also collected from ankylosing spondylitis patients. The study at large found these results: Some motif variants were previously reported in synovial fluid and blood of reactive arthritis patients, suggesting common disease-initiation mechanisms. The disease-linked clones were reported as significantly enriched in matched synovial fluid samples from ankylosing spondylitis patients. A TCR beta motif of 8 or 9 highly homologous amino acid variants appeared characteristic of blood from ankylosing spondylitis patients. The disease-linked clones had a CD8+ phenotype and were found at relatively low frequencies in peripheral blood.

Sequencing was performed on an Illumina HiSeq 2500. TCR beta libraries were prepared by quantitative 5'-RACE with molecular barcodes. The published analysis was carried out like this. A new computational method, built on a probabilistic model of VDJ rearrangement, was used to identify disease-linked TCR variants. TCRdb took the public reads, trimmed them with fastp at Q25, ran MiXCR for clone calling and kept in-frame beta chains. Rows merge per CDR3 protein into single entries with the most common DNA and genes. The V and J calls were not made by the authors but by TCRdb's processing. This sample has hundreds of thousands of distinct CDR3 sequences in its table, and under 35% of those were observed once. The top ten clones comprise 3.5% to 4.5% of the sample. V and J lose 3 bases and 3 bases, and a span of 3 bases separates them. The germline V gene (reference sequence) gives CDR1 as LGHDT and CDR2 as YNNKEL. The CDR3 numbers 11 residues from cysteine through phenylalanine. The entry retains the CDR3 DNA only, 33 bases that are in frame from base 1.

The chain is made from TRBV3-1 and TRBJ2-7, with an unclear D gene assignment. Sequencing was carried out using blood, either unsorted or a sorted T cell fraction (not recorded which). The clonotype originates from a male donor with ankylosing spondylitis or in good health (not recorded which). The CDR3 region reads CASSQYYEQYF. The DNA reads TGTGCCAGCAGCCAGTACTACGAGCAGTACTTC.